The rows below give T cell receptor beta chains drawn from one sample of a study of CD8 T cells in Susac syndrome. TCRdb re-called the immunoSEQ multiplex PCR reads through MiXCR, storing one row per CDR3 protein. This table holds almost 450,000 distinct CDR3 sequences, more than 70% found once. The specimen sequenced was CD8+ T cells from PBMCs. These receptors were taken from a human donor with multiple sclerosis. The CDR3 runs from the conserved cysteine through the conserved F or W. D genes are given only for firm matches. Size is stated for part of the rows, as once, few or many counts, or as a class when the clone is expanded.

clone size: .
V gene: TRBV7-9
J gene: TRBJ2-4
D gene: .
CDR3 DNA: TGTGCCAGCAGCCCGCGCGGGGGCAACATTCAGTACTTC
CDR3 protein: CASSPRGGNIQYF

clone size: .
V gene: TRBV12-5
J gene: TRBJ2-1
D gene: .
CDR3 DNA: TGTGCTAGTGGTTTGGCCTTCAATGAGCAGTTCTTC
CDR3 protein: CASGLAFNEQFF

clone size: .
V gene: TRBV25-1
J gene: TRBJ2-7
D gene: .
CDR3 DNA: TGTGCCAGCAGTAAGGGCAACTCCTACGAGCAGTACTTC
CDR3 protein: CASSKGNSYEQYF

clone size: .
V gene: TRBV12-3/TRBV12-4
J gene: TRBJ2-5
D gene: TRBD1
CDR3 DNA: TGTGCCAGCAGTTTCCAGGGCAGGGGGCAAGAGACCCAGTACTTC
CDR3 protein: CASSFQGRGQETQYF

clone size: .
V gene: TRBV4-1
J gene: TRBJ1-2
D gene: TRBD1
CDR3 DNA: TGCGCCAGCAGCCAAAGTACCGGGACAGGGGATGGCTACACCTTC
CDR3 protein: CASSQSTGTGDGYTF

clone size: .
V gene: TRBV6-1
J gene: TRBJ1-2
D gene: TRBD1
CDR3 DNA: TGTGCCAGCAGTGAACGGACAGGCTGGGATGGCTACACCTTC
CDR3 protein: CASSERTGWDGYTF

clone size: .
V gene: TRBV3-1
J gene: TRBJ2-3
D gene: .
CDR3 DNA: TGTGCCAGCAGCCAAGATCTGGCGGTGGGCCCGGATACGCAGTATTTT
CDR3 protein: CASSQDLAVGPDTQYF

clone size: .
V gene: TRBV5-1
J gene: TRBJ1-2
D gene: TRBD1
CDR3 DNA: TGCGCCAGCAGCCAAAAGTTACAGGGGAGCTACACCTTC
CDR3 protein: CASSQKLQGSYTF

clone size: .
V gene: TRBV12-3/TRBV12-4
J gene: TRBJ1-4
D gene: .
CDR3 DNA: TGTGCCAGCAGTTTCATTGGCGCAGGGATAGAAGAAAAACTGTTTTTT
CDR3 protein: CASSFIGAGIEEKLFF

clone size: .
V gene: TRBV24-1
J gene: TRBJ2-7
D gene: .
CDR3 DNA: TGTGCCACCAGTGGGACGAATTCCTACGAGCAGTACTTC
CDR3 protein: CATSGTNSYEQYF

clone size: .
V gene: TRBV10-3
J gene: TRBJ1-2
D gene: .
CDR3 DNA: TGTGCCATCATGAACACAGGGAGACAAGGTTATGGCTACACCTTC
CDR3 protein: CAIMNTGRQGYGYTF

clone size: .
V gene: TRBV18
J gene: TRBJ1-3
D gene: .
CDR3 DNA: TGTGCCAGCTCACCTGAGGGCCCCTCTGGAAACACCATATATTTT
CDR3 protein: CASSPEGPSGNTIYF

clone size: .
V gene: TRBV5-1
J gene: TRBJ2-5
D gene: TRBD1
CDR3 DNA: TGCGCCAGCAGAAGTAAAGGTTGGACAGGGGTTTTCGAGACCCAGTACTTC
CDR3 protein: CASRSKGWTGVFETQYF

clone size: .
V gene: TRBV9
J gene: TRBJ2-7
D gene: TRBD1
CDR3 DNA: TGTGCCAGCAGCGTAGCTACAGGGACAGGGGCAAACGAGCAGTACTTC
CDR3 protein: CASSVATGTGANEQYF

clone size: .
V gene: TRBV4-1
J gene: TRBJ2-1
D gene: TRBD2
CDR3 DNA: TGCGCCAGCAGCTCCCCGGGACTAGCGGGAGGCTACAATGAGCAGTTCTTC
CDR3 protein: CASSSPGLAGGYNEQFF

clone size: .
V gene: TRBV5-6
J gene: TRBJ2-1
D gene: TRBD1
CDR3 DNA: TGTGCCAGCAGATCGACAGGGGGTTACAATGAGCAGTTCTTC
CDR3 protein: CASRSTGGYNEQFF

clone size: few
V gene: TRBV20-1
J gene: TRBJ2-5
D gene: .
CDR3 DNA: TGCAGTGCTAGAGATGTAGGACGGGAGACCCAGTACTTC
CDR3 protein: CSARDVGRETQYF

clone size: .
V gene: TRBV29-1
J gene: TRBJ2-1
D gene: TRBD2
CDR3 DNA: TGCAGCGTGAATAGCGGGAGGGCTGGTGAGCAGTTCTTC
CDR3 protein: CSVNSGRAGEQFF

clone size: .
V gene: TRBV14
J gene: TRBJ2-1
D gene: .
CDR3 DNA: TGTGCCAGCAGCCAAGATGTAGCTTCCTACAATGAGCAGTTCTTC
CDR3 protein: CASSQDVASYNEQFF

clone size: once
V gene: TRBV7-9
J gene: TRBJ1-1
D gene: .
CDR3 DNA: TGTGCCAGCAGCTTAGCCGTCGCGGCTGAAGCTTTCTTT
CDR3 protein: CASSLAVAAEAFF

clone size: .
V gene: TRBV29-1
J gene: TRBJ2-7
D gene: TRBD1
CDR3 DNA: TGCAGCGTTGCCAGGTGGGGGACAGGTATCTACGAGCAGTACTTC
CDR3 protein: CSVARWGTGIYEQYF

clone size: .
V gene: TRBV14
J gene: TRBJ2-4
D gene: TRBD1
CDR3 DNA: TGTGCCAGCAGCCAATTTCCGACAGGGGCCGCGTGGTTAGCCAAAAACATTCAGTACTTC
CDR3 protein: CASSQFPTGAAWLAKNIQYF

clone size: .
V gene: TRBV3-1
J gene: TRBJ1-1
D gene: .
CDR3 DNA: TGTGCCAGCAGCCAAGATCTTGGCGGGGATGGAGCTTTCTTT
CDR3 protein: CASSQDLGGDGAFF

clone size: .
V gene: TRBV27
J gene: TRBJ1-1
D gene: .
CDR3 DNA: TGTGCCAGCAGTTTATCGCTTATGACCACTGAAGCTTTCTTT
CDR3 protein: CASSLSLMTTEAFF

clone size: .
V gene: TRBV2
J gene: TRBJ1-1
D gene: .
CDR3 DNA: TGTGCCAGCAGTGGAGGAGGTGGGGAAAACGCTGAAGCTTTCTTT
CDR3 protein: CASSGGGGENAEAFF

clone size: .
V gene: TRBV10-3
J gene: TRBJ2-7
D gene: TRBD2
CDR3 DNA: TGTGCCATCGCCCAGACTAGCGGGGCCCACGAGCAGTACTTC
CDR3 protein: CAIAQTSGAHEQYF

clone size: .
V gene: TRBV7-2
J gene: TRBJ2-1
D gene: .
CDR3 DNA: TGTGCCAGCAGGGCCGTAATGTACAATGAGCAGTTCTTC
CDR3 protein: CASRAVMYNEQFF

clone size: few
V gene: TRBV6-1
J gene: TRBJ1-2
D gene: .
CDR3 DNA: TGTGCCAGCAGTCCAAGTCAGACTAACTATGGCTACACCTTC
CDR3 protein: CASSPSQTNYGYTF

clone size: .
V gene: TRBV7-6
J gene: TRBJ2-7
D gene: .
CDR3 DNA: TGTGCCAGCAGCCCCCACGTAGAGGGGTTCTCCTCCTACGAGCAGTACTTC
CDR3 protein: CASSPHVEGFSSYEQYF

clone size: .
V gene: TRBV25-1
J gene: TRBJ1-2
D gene: TRBD1
CDR3 DNA: TGTGCCAGCAGTGCCTCGACAGGGGGTCGCTATGGCTACACCTTC
CDR3 protein: CASSASTGGRYGYTF

clone size: .
V gene: TRBV2
J gene: TRBJ2-7
D gene: .
CDR3 DNA: TGTGCCAGCAGTGAATTGGGCAGGAGCCTGGACTACGAGCAGTACTTC
CDR3 protein: CASSELGRSLDYEQYF

clone size: .
V gene: TRBV29-1
J gene: TRBJ2-7
D gene: .
CDR3 DNA: TGCAGCGTTGATTCTCACGGCTACGAGCAGTACTTC
CDR3 protein: CSVDSHGYEQYF

clone size: .
V gene: TRBV7-8
J gene: TRBJ2-7
D gene: TRBD2
CDR3 DNA: TGTGCCAGCAGCTTAGCCCTAGCGGGGGTCTACGAGCAGTACTTC
CDR3 protein: CASSLALAGVYEQYF

clone size: .
V gene: TRBV7-9
J gene: TRBJ1-2
D gene: .
CDR3 DNA: TGTGCCAGCAGCTTAGACTTTACGTACGGCTACACCTTC
CDR3 protein: CASSLDFTYGYTF

clone size: .
V gene: TRBV27
J gene: TRBJ2-6
D gene: .
CDR3 DNA: TGTGCCAGCGGGGTTTCTGGGGCCAACGTCCTGACTTTC
CDR3 protein: CASGVSGANVLTF

clone size: .
V gene: TRBV19
J gene: TRBJ2-7
D gene: .
CDR3 DNA: TGTGCCAGTCGTTCCGGGGTTGGGTACGAGCAGTACTTC
CDR3 protein: CASRSGVGYEQYF

clone size: .
V gene: TRBV11-2
J gene: TRBJ2-1
D gene: .
CDR3 DNA: TGTGCCAGCACCCCGGACGTGTACTTCTACAATGAGCAGTTCTTC
CDR3 protein: CASTPDVYFYNEQFF

clone size: .
V gene: TRBV24-1
J gene: TRBJ2-1
D gene: .
CDR3 DNA: TGTGCCACCAGTGAAGGTAGCTCCTACAATGAGCAGTTCTTC
CDR3 protein: CATSEGSSYNEQFF

clone size: .
V gene: TRBV2
J gene: TRBJ2-7
D gene: .
CDR3 DNA: TGTGCCAGCAGTGAAGCGCTACCCACCTACGAGCAGTACTTC
CDR3 protein: CASSEALPTYEQYF

clone size: .
V gene: TRBV6-1
J gene: TRBJ2-7
D gene: .
CDR3 DNA: TGTGCCAGCAGTGAAAGGACGGATGTTTCCTCCTACGAGCAGTACTTC
CDR3 protein: CASSERTDVSSYEQYF

clone size: .
V gene: TRBV27
J gene: TRBJ1-6
D gene: TRBD1
CDR3 DNA: TGTGCCAGCAGTTTTGGGGGACAGGGACGTTCACCCCTCCACTTT
CDR3 protein: CASSFGGQGRSPLHF

clone size: .
V gene: TRBV18
J gene: TRBJ2-7
D gene: .
CDR3 DNA: TGTGCCAGCTCACCACCGACAACATACGAGCAGTACTTC
CDR3 protein: CASSPPTTYEQYF

clone size: .
V gene: TRBV9
J gene: TRBJ2-7
D gene: .
CDR3 DNA: TGTGCCAGCAGCGTAGATGAACAGCAGAGCTCCTACGAGCAGTACTTC
CDR3 protein: CASSVDEQQSSYEQYF

clone size: .
V gene: TRBV4-1
J gene: TRBJ1-4
D gene: .
CDR3 DNA: TGCGCCAGCAGCCAAGTAGCGGCACAAACTAATGAAAAACTGTTTTTT
CDR3 protein: CASSQVAAQTNEKLFF

clone size: once
V gene: TRBV14
J gene: TRBJ2-4
D gene: TRBD2
CDR3 DNA: TGTGCCAGCAGCTCCGTTAGCGGGATTCAGTACTTC
CDR3 protein: CASSSVSGIQYF

clone size: few
V gene: TRBV6-1
J gene: TRBJ1-1
D gene: TRBD1
CDR3 DNA: TGTGCCAGCAGTAAAGGACAGGGCAGTAACGCTTTCTTT
CDR3 protein: CASSKGQGSNAFF

clone size: .
V gene: TRBV19
J gene: TRBJ2-1
D gene: TRBD2
CDR3 DNA: TGTGCCTCGTGGGAGGGGAATGAGCAGTTCTTC
CDR3 protein: CASWEGNEQFF

clone size: .
V gene: TRBV29-1
J gene: TRBJ2-7
D gene: .
CDR3 DNA: TGCAGCGTTGGGAAGGGAGTCCTCGGGGCTTACGAGCAGTACTTC
CDR3 protein: CSVGKGVLGAYEQYF

clone size: .
V gene: TRBV19
J gene: TRBJ2-7
D gene: TRBD2
CDR3 DNA: TGTGCCAGCAGCCCAGGGACTAGCGGGGCCTACGAGCAGTACTTC
CDR3 protein: CASSPGTSGAYEQYF

clone size: .
V gene: TRBV6-1
J gene: TRBJ1-2
D gene: .
CDR3 DNA: TGTGCCAGCAGTGGGATGGGGGATAACTATGGCTACACCTTC
CDR3 protein: CASSGMGDNYGYTF

clone size: once
V gene: TRBV19
J gene: TRBJ1-5
D gene: TRBD1
CDR3 DNA: TGTGCCAGTAGACCATATGGGACAGTCAGCAATCAGCCCCAGCATTTT
CDR3 protein: CASRPYGTVSNQPQHF

clone size: .
V gene: TRBV10-1
J gene: TRBJ2-1
D gene: .
CDR3 DNA: TGCGCCAGCAGTGACCCCTGGAAGGCAGAGAATGAGCAGTTCTTC
CDR3 protein: CASSDPWKAENEQFF

clone size: .
V gene: TRBV3-1
J gene: TRBJ1-2
D gene: .
CDR3 DNA: TGTGCCAGCAGCCAAGGTGAGGGCGCGAGTGGCTACACCTTC
CDR3 protein: CASSQGEGASGYTF

clone size: .
V gene: TRBV3-1
J gene: TRBJ1-4
D gene: .
CDR3 DNA: TGTGCCAGCAGCCAAGGAAAGACGTTCAGGAATGAAAAACTGTTTTTT
CDR3 protein: CASSQGKTFRNEKLFF

clone size: once
V gene: TRBV11-1
J gene: TRBJ2-3
D gene: TRBD2
CDR3 DNA: TGTGCCAGCAGCGTATCGGGGACTAGCGAGAGCACAGATACGCAGTATTTT
CDR3 protein: CASSVSGTSESTDTQYF